This TCR beta chain was documented in a study of blood T cell repertoires in COVID-19. Using immunoSEQ multiplex PCR, the repertoire was profiled, and TCRdb retains in-frame clones only, with some absent. Here the sample spans about 88,000 clones, 70% to 90% being singletons. V was pared by 4 bases and J by 1 base, with 5 bases of the junction left unmatched. From germline, CDR1 is KGHDR and CDR2 SFDVKD. This CDR3 has 15 amino acids. This sequence joins TRBV24-1 and TRBJ2-7; 8 positions match TRBD1. The sequencing input was peripheral blood. The sequence was collected from a woman of 80 years or more with acute or convalescent COVID-19. The CDR3 nucleotides read TGTGCCACCAGTGACACAGGGGGTTCGTCCTACGAGCAGTACTTC. Amino acids: CATSDTGGSSYEQYF.